The entry that follows covers one T cell receptor (beta chain) sequence. This sample is drawn from a study of blood T cell dynamics during melanoma immunotherapy. Background on the study: Standard first-line treatment here was pembrolizumab or nivolumab plus ipilimumab in metastatic melanoma.

TCRdb keeps only in-frame clones here, not all; method: immunoSEQ multiplex PCR. Seen here are roughly 25,000 clones, about 83% observed once, and the top ten hold roughly 4.9%. Time point in this sample: pre-treatment baseline. At 12 weeks after first infusion, RECIST 1.1 defined response for most patients. Germline lookup yields CDR1 SQVTM and CDR2 ANQGSEA. The CDR3 totals 14 residues. Trimming cost V 5 bases and J 6 bases; bases outside gene matches: 11. The sample in question was blood, obtained from a patient treated with checkpoint blockade. The clonotype comes from a human donor with melanoma. The gene calls are TRBV29-1 and TRBJ1-2; 8 nucleotides match TRBD1. The CDR3 protein is CSVNRQGRRDGYTF. DNA of the CDR3: TGCAGCGTTAACCGACAGGGGCGTAGGGATGGCTACACCTTC.